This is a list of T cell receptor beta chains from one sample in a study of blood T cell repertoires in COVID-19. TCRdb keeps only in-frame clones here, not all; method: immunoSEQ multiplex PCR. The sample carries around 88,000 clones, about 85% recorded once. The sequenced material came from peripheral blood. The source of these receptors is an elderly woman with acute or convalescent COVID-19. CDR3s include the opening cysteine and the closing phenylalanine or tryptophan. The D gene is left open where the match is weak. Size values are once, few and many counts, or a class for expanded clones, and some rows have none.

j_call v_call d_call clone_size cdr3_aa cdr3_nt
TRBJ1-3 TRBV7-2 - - CASSLSGDGNTIYF TGTGCCAGCAGCTTATCGGGTGACGGAAACACCATATATTTT
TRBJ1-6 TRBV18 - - CASSPRTEGGSPLHF TGTGCCAGCTCACCACGGACAGAAGGGGGTTCACCCCTCCACTTT
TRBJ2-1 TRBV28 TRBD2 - CASTMAGTSGHNEQFF TGTGCCAGCACCATGGCCGGGACTAGCGGACACAATGAGCAGTTCTTC
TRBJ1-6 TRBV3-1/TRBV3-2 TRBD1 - CASSQGGRARGLTNNSPLHF TGTGCCAGCAGCCAGGGAGGAAGGGCCAGGGGGCTTACGAATAATTCACCCCTCCACTTT
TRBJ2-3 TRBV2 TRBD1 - CASSGTGGTDTQYF TGTGCCAGCAGTGGGACAGGGGGCACAGATACGCAGTATTTT
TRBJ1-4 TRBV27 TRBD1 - CASSFRTGTNEKLFF TGTGCCAGCAGTTTCCGGACAGGGACTAATGAAAAACTGTTTTTT
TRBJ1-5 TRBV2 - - CASRADGSNQPQHF TGTGCCAGCAGGGCCGACGGGAGCAATCAGCCCCAGCATTTT
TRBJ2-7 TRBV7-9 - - CASSSVEQGTYEQYF TGTGCCAGCAGCTCAGTGGAGCAGGGGACCTACGAGCAGTACTTC
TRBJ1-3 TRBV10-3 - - CAISDYNTIYF TGTGCCATCAGTGACTATAACACCATATATTTT
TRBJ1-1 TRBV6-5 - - CASSRIADTEAFF TGTGCCAGCAGTCGAATAGCGGACACTGAAGCTTTCTTT
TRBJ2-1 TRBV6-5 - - CASTFAYNEQFF TGTGCCAGCACATTTGCCTACAATGAGCAGTTCTTC
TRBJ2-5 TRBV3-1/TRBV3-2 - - CASSPNAAVQETQYF TGTGCCAGCAGCCCTAACGCAGCGGTCCAAGAGACCCAGTACTTC
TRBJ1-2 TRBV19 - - CASSIQGSFGYTF TGTGCCAGTAGTATTCAGGGCTCCTTTGGCTACACCTTC
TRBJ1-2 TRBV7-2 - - CASSSRQSNYGYTF TGTGCCAGCAGCTCCAGACAGTCTAACTATGGCTACACCTTC
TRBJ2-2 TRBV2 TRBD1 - CASRRTGAAGELFF TGTGCCAGCAGGCGGACAGGGGCCGCCGGGGAGCTGTTTTTT
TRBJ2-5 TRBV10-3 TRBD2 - CAISAGTSGKETQYF TGTGCCATCAGTGCAGGGACTAGCGGGAAAGAGACCCAGTACTTC
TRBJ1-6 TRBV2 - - CASSGTEWYSPLHF TGTGCCAGCAGTGGGACAGAGTGGTATTCACCCCTCCACTTT
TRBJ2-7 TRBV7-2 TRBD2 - CASSFNSGSSYEQYF TGTGCCAGCAGCTTTAATAGCGGGAGCTCCTACGAGCAGTACTTC
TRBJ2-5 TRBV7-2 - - CASSLERGETQYF TGTGCCAGCAGCTTAGAAAGGGGGGAGACCCAGTACTTC
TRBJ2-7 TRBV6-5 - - CASQTAGEQYF TGTGCCTCACAGACAGCCGGGGAGCAGTACTTC
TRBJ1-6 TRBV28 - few CASSSGLSSYNSPLHF TGTGCCAGCAGTTCAGGACTGAGCTCCTATAATTCACCCCTCCACTTT
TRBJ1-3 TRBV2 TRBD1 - CASSRDRPSSGNTIYF TGTGCCAGCAGTAGGGACAGGCCGAGCTCTGGAAACACCATATATTTT
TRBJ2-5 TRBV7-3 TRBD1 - CASSLTGTVGETQYF TGTGCCAGCAGCTTAACCGGGACAGTCGGAGAGACCCAGTACTTC
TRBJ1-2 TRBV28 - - CAAGGRTMGYTF TGTGCTGCCGGAGGCAGAACGATGGGCTACACCTTC
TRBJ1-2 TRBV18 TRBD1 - CASSADRSNYGYTF TGTGCCAGCTCAGCGGACAGGTCAAACTATGGCTACACCTTC
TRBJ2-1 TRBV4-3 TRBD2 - CASSQVAGVYNEQFF TGCGCCAGCAGCCAAGTAGCGGGGGTCTACAATGAGCAGTTCTTC
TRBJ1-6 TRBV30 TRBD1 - CAWKRQGSGSPLHF TGTGCCTGGAAAAGACAGGGATCGGGTTCACCCCTCCACTTT
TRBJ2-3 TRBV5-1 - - CASSESGGDTQYF TGCGCCAGCAGCGAGTCCGGAGGAGATACGCAGTATTTT
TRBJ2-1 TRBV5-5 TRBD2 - CASSLSAGGQGEQFF TGTGCCAGCAGCTTGAGTGCGGGGGGGCAGGGTGAGCAGTTCTTC
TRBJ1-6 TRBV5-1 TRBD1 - CASSLGDRGPNSPLHF TGCGCCAGCAGCTTGGGGGACAGGGGCCCAAATTCACCCCTCCACTTT
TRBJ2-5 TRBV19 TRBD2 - CASSKLAGGTKTQYF TGTGCCAGTAGTAAGCTAGCGGGGGGGACGAAGACCCAGTACTTC